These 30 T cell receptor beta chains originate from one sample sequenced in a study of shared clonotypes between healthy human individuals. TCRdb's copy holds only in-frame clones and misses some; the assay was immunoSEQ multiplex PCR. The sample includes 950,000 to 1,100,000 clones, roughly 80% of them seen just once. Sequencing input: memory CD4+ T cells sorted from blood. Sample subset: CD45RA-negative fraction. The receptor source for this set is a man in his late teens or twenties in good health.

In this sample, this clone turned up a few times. CDR3 loop: CASGRKESGYTF. The CDR3 region has the DNA TGTGCCAGTGGACGGAAAGAGAGTGGCTACACCTTC. This rearrangement joins TRBV19 to TRBJ1-2, with unresolved D. Trimming took 8 bases from V and 7 from J, leaving 14 bases between them. Germline CDR1 reads LNHDA; CDR2 reads SQIVND (reference sequence). The CDR3 extends over 12 amino acids.

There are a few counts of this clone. The CDR3 nucleotides are TGTGCCAGCAGCTTAAATCCTGCGTCAGCGGGGGACTACGAGCAGTACTTC. Translated, it gives CASSLNPASAGDYEQYF. The V and J genes are TRBV7-2 and TRBJ2-7; 8 nucleotides align to TRBD2. Per the germline V gene, CDR1 is SGHTA and CDR2 is FQGNSA. The V and J ends lost 2 bases and 3 bases, in that order; junction bases with no gene match: 12. The length of the CDR3 is 17 residues.

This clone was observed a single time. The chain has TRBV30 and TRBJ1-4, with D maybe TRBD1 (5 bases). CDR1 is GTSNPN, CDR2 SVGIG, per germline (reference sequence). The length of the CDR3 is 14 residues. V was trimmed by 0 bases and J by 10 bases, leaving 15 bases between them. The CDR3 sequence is CAWSVRGVLGKLFF. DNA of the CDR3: TGTGCCTGGAGTGTCCGGGGGGTTCTTGGAAAACTGTTTTTT.

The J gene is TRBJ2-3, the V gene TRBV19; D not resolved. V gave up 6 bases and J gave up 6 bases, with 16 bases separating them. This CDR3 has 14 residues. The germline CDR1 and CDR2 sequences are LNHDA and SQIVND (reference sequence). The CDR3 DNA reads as TGTGCCAGTAGGAAGGAAGCCGTGTCGGATACGCAGTATTTT. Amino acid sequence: CASRKEAVSDTQYF. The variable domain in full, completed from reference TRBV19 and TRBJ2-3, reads DGGITQSPKYLFRKEGQNVTLSCEQNLNHDAMYWYRQDPGQGLRLIYYSQIVNDFQKGDIAEGYSVSREKKESFPLTVTSAQKNPTAFYLCASRKEAVSDTQYFGPGTRLTVL.

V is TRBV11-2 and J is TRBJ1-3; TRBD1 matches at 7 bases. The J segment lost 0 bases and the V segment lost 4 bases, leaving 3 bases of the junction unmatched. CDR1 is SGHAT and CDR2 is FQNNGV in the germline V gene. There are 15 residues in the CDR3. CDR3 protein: CASSWDRFSGNTIYF. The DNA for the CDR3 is TGTGCCAGCAGCTGGGACAGATTCTCTGGAAACACCATATATTTT. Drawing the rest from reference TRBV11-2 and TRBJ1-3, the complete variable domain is EAGVAQSPRYKIIEKRQSVAFWCNPISGHATLYWYQQILGQGPKLLIQFQNNGVVDDSQLPKDRFSAERLKGVDSTLKIQPAKLEDSAVYLCASSWDRFSGNTIYFGEGSWLTVV.

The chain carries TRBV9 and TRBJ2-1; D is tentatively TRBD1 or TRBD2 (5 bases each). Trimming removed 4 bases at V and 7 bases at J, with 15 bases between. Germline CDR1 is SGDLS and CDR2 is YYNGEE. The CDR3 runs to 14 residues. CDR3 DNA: TGTGCCAGCAGCCGGGACCCCATGGGGAATGAGCAGTTCTTC. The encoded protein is CASSRDPMGNEQFF.

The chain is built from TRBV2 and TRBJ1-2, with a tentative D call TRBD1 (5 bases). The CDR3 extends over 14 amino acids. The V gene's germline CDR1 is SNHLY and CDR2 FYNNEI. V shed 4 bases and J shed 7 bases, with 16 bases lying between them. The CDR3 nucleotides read TGTGCCAGCAGTGCTGGGTTAGCCAGGGCTGGCTACACCTTC. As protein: CASSAGLARAGYTF. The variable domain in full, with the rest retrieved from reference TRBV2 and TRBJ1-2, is EPEVTQTPSHQVTQMGQEVILRCVPISNHLYFYWYRQILGQKVEFLVSFYNNEISEKSEIFDDQFSVERPDGSNFTLKIRSTKLEDSAMYFCASSAGLARAGYTFGSGTRLTVV.

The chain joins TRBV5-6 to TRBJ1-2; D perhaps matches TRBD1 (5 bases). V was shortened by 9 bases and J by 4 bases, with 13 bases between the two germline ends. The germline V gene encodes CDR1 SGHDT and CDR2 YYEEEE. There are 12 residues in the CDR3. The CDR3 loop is CATTGRAYGYTF. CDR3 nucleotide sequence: TGTGCCACCACGGGACGGGCCTATGGCTACACCTTC.

In nucleotides, the CDR3 is TGTGCCAGCAGTTACCCAGAACAGGGCCTTGAAGCTTTCTTT. Translation: CASSYPEQGLEAFF. V gene TRBV6-6 combines with J gene TRBJ1-1; D perhaps matches TRBD1 (6 bases). Between the trimmed V and J ends, which lost 2 bases and 7 bases, there was a span of 14 bases. The CDR3 contains 14 residues. Germline assignment: CDR1 MNHNY and CDR2 SVGAGI (reference sequence).

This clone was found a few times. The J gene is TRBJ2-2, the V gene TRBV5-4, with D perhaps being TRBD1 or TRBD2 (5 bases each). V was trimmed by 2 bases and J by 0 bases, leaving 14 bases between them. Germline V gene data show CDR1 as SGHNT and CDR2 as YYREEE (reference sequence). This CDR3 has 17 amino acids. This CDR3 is CASSFGFGTANTGELFF. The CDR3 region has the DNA TGTGCCAGCAGCTTCGGTTTCGGGACGGCGAACACCGGGGAGCTGTTTTTT. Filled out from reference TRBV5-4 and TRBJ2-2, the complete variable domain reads ETGVTQSPTHLIKTRGQQVTLRCSSQSGHNTVSWYQQALGQGPQFIFQYYREEENGRGNFPPRFSGLQFPNYSSELNVNALELDDSALYLCASSFGFGTANTGELFFGEGSRLTVL.

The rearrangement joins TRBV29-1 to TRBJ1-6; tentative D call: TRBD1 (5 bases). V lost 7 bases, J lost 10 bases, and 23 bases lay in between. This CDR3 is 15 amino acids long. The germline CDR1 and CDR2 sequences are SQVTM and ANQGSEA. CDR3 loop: CSASSGTSQDSPLHF. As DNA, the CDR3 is TGCAGCGCCTCCTCTGGGACTTCTCAAGACTCACCCCTCCACTTT.

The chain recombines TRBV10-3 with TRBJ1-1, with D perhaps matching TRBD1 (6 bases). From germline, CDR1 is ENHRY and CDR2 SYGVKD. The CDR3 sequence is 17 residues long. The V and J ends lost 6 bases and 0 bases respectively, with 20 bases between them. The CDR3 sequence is CAIRPGTMRMMNTEAFF. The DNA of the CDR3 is TGTGCCATCAGACCCGGGACAATGCGAATGATGAACACTGAAGCTTTCTTT.

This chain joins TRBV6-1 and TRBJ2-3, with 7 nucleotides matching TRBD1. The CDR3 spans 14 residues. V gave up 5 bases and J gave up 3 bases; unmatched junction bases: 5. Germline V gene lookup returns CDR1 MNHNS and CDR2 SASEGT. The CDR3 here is CASSSDRVTDTQYF. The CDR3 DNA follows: TGTGCCAGCAGTTCCGACAGGGTTACAGATACGCAGTATTTT.

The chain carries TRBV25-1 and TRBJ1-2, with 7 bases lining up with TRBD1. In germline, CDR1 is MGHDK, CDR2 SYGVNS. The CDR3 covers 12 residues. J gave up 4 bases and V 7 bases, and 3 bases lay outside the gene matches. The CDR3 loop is CASTRDSYGYTF. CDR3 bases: TGTGCCAGCACCCGGGACAGCTATGGCTACACCTTC.

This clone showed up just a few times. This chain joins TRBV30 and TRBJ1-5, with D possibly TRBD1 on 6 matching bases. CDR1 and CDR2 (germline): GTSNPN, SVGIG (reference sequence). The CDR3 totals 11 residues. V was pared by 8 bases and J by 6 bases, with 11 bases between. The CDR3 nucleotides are TGTGCCGCAGGGGAGGGTCAGCCCCAGCATTTT. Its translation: CAAGEGQPQHF.

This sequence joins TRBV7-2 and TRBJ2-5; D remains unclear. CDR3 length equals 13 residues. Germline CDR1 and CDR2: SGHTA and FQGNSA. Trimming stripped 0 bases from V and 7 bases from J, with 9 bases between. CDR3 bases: TGTGCCAGCAGCTTAGCCCCCTTGGGGACCCAGTACTTC. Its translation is CASSLAPLGTQYF.

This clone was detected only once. CDR3 nucleotide sequence: TGTGCCAGTAGTATAGGAGGCTTCGTACAACGTGGTGAGCAGTTCTTC. Protein: CASSIGGFVQRGEQFF. The chain employs TRBV19 and TRBJ2-1; D not certain. This CDR3 has 16 amino acids. CDR1 LNHDA and CDR2 SQIVND come from the germline V gene (reference sequence). V was shortened by 1 base and J by 9 bases, with 19 bases between the two germline ends.

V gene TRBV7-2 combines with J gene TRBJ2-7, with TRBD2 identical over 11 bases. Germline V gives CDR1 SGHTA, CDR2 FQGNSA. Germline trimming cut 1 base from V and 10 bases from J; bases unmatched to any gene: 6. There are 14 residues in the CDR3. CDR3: CASSLVLAGAGQYF. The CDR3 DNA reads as TGTGCCAGCAGCTTAGTACTAGCGGGAGCCGGACAGTACTTC.

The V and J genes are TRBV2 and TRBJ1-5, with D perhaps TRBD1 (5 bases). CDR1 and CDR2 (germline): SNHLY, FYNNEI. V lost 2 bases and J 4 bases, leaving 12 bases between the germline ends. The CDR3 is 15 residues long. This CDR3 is CASSEQGVKNQPQHF. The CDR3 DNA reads TGTGCCAGCAGTGAACAGGGCGTTAAGAATCAGCCCCAGCATTTT.

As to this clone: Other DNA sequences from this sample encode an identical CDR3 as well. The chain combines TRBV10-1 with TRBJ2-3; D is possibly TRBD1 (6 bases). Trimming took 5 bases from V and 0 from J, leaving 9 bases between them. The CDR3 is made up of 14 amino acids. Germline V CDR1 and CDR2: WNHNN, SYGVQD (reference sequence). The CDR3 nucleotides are TGCGCCAGCAGTCGGGACACAAGCACAGATACGCAGTATTTT. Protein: CASSRDTSTDTQYF.

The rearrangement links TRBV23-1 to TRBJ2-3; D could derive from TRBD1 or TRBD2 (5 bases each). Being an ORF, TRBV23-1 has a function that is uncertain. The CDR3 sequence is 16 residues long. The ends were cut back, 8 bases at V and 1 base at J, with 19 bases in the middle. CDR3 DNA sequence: TGCGCCAGCCCCCTCCGGGGCTTTTTTTGCACAGATACGCAGTATTTT. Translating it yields CASPLRGFFCTDTQYF.

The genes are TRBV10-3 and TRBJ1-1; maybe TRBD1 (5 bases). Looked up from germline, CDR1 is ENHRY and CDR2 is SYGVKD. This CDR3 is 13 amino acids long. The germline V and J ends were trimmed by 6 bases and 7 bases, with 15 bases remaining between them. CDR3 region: CAISLGTEIEAFF. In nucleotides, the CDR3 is TGTGCCATCAGCCTGGGGACGGAAATTGAAGCTTTCTTT.

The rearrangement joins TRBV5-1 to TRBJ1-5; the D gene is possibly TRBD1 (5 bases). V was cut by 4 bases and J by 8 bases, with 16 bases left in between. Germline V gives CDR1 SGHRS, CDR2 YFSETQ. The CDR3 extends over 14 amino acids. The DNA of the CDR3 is TGCGCCAGCAGCCTGACGGGGGGGACGGAGCCCCAGCATTTT. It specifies CASSLTGGTEPQHF.

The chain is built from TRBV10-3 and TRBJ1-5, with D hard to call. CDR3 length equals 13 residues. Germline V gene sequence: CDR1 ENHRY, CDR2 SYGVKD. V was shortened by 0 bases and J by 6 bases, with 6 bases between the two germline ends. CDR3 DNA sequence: TGTGCCATCAGTGAGTCGCAGGTTCAGCCCCAGCATTTT. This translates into CAISESQVQPQHF.

CDR3 DNA: TGTGCCAGCAGCTTAGGGCTTTCTAACACCGGGGAGCTGTTTTTT. Residues: CASSLGLSNTGELFF. The chain is built from TRBV7-2 and TRBJ2-2; D unresolved. This CDR3 has 15 residues. CDR1 and CDR2 from the germline V gene are SGHTA and FQGNSA. The V end lost 1 base, the J end lost 2 bases, and 8 bases lay between the germline ends.

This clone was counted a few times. The CDR3: CASSTRQVRTEAFF. The CDR3, as DNA: TGTGCCAGCAGCACCCGACAAGTTCGGACTGAAGCTTTCTTT. The chain joins TRBV14 to TRBJ1-1; D unclear. CDR1 and CDR2 from the germline V gene are SGHDN and FVKESK. V was pared by 5 bases and J by 5 bases, with 15 bases between. The CDR3 extends over 14 amino acids.

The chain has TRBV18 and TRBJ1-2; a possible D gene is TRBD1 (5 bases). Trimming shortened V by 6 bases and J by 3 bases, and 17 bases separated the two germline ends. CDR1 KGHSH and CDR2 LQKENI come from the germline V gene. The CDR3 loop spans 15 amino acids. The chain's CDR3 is CASSAQQGTYYGYTF. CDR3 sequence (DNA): TGTGCCAGCTCGGCTCAGCAGGGCACCTACTATGGCTACACCTTC.

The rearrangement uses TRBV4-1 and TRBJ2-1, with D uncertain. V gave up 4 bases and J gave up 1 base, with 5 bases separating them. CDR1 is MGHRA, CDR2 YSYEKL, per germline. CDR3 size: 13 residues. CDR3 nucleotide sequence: TGCGCCAGCAGCCTCCCATCCTACAATGAGCAGTTCTTC. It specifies CASSLPSYNEQFF.

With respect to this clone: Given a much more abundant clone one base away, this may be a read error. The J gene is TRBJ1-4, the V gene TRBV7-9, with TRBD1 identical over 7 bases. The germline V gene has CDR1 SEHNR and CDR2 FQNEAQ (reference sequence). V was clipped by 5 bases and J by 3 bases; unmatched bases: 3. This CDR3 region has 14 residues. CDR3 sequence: CASSLGQSNEKLFF. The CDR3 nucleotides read TGTGCCAGCAGCCTGGGACAGTCTAATGAAAAACTGTTTTTT.

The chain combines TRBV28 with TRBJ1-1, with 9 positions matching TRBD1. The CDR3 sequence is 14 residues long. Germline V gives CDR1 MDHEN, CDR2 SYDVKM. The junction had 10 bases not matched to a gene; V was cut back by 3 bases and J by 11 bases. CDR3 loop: CASSFSTGGWTAFF. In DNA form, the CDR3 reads TGTGCCAGCAGTTTTTCAACAGGGGGCTGGACTGCTTTCTTT.